This TCR beta chain was recovered during a study of OX40 agonist ivuxolimab in advanced cancers. Study in general: At 82.7% male, the cohort had a mean age of approximately 64 years, ranging from about 23 to 79.

V was pared by 3 bases and J by 7 bases, with 5 bases between. CDR1 is SGHTS, CDR2 YDEGEE, per germline. The length of the CDR3 is 11 residues. The repertoire was sequenced with immunoSEQ multiplex PCR; TCRdb's copy has only in-frame clones and lacks some. Of roughly 79,000 clones in the sample, less than 95% were seen once. The chain links TRBV5-8 to TRBJ1-3, with D uncertain. The material sequenced was CD4+ or CD8+ T cells sorted from blood, taken in a trial of the OX40 agonist ivuxolimab. The source is an adult with an advanced solid tumor such as melanoma, head and neck, liver or kidney cancer. The CDR3 region is CASSSLNTIYF. CDR3 coding DNA: TGTGCCAGCAGCTCACTTAACACCATATATTTT.